This T cell receptor beta chain was recorded in a study of OX40 agonist ivuxolimab in advanced cancers. Study-level information: Patients with hepatocellular carcinoma, melanoma, renal cell or head and neck cancer made up the dose-escalation patients.

The CDR3 spans 16 residues. Per the germline V gene, CDR1 is SGHDN and CDR2 is FVKESK. Trimming cost V 3 bases and J 2 bases, with 15 bases left between them. TCRdb's table, derived via immunoSEQ multiplex PCR, lists solely in-frame clones and lacks some. This sample has more than 65,000 clones, with less than 90% found just once. Specimen: CD4+ or CD8+ T cells sorted from blood, collected in a trial of the OX40 agonist ivuxolimab. The chain couples TRBV14 to TRBJ2-3; D unresolved. The receptor was isolated from an adult with an advanced solid tumor such as melanoma, head and neck, liver or kidney cancer. Here the CDR3 reads CASSQSVGSNTDTQYF. The CDR3 nucleotides read TGTGCCAGCAGCCAGTCGGTAGGGTCAAACACAGATACGCAGTATTTT.